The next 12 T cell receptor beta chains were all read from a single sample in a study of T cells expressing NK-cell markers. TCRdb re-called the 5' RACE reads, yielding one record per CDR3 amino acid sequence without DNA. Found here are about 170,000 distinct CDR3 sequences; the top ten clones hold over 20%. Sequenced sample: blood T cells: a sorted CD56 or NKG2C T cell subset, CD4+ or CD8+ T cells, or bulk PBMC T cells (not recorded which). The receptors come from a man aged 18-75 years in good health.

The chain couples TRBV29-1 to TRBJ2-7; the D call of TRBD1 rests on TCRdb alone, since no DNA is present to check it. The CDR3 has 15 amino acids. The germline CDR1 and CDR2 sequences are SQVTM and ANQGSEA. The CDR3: CSVEDSRGEAYEQYF.

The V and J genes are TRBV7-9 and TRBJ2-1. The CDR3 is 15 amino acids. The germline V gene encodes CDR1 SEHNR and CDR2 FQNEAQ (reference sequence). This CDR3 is CASSRVGKTENEQFF.

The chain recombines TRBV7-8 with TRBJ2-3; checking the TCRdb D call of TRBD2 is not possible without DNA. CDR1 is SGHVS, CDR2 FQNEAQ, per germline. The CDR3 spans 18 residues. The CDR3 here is CASSSSRTSGAFGDTQYF.

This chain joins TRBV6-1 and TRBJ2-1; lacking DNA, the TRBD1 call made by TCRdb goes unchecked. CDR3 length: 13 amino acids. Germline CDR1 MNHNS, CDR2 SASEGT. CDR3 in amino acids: CASSRTTGDEQFF.

The CDR3 loop is CASSQARDNYYGYTF. This rearrangement joins TRBV4-2 to TRBJ1-2; as DNA is missing, the TRBD1 call by TCRdb cannot be tested. The length of the CDR3 is 15 residues. Per the germline V gene, CDR1 is LGHNA and CDR2 is YNFKEQ.

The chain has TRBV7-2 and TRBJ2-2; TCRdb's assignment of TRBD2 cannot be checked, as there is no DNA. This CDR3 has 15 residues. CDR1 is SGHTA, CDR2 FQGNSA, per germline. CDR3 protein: CASSSQGALPGELFF.

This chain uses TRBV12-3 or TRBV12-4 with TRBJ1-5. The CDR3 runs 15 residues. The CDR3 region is CASSFTQHSNQPQHF.

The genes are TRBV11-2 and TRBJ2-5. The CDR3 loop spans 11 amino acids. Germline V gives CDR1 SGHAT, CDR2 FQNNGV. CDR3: CASSLGKSQYF.

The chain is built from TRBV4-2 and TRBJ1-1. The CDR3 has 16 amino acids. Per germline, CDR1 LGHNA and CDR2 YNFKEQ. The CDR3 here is CASSQASEIMNTEAFF.

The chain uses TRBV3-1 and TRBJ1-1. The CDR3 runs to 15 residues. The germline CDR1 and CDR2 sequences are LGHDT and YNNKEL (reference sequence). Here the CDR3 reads CASSQGWVRNTEAFF.

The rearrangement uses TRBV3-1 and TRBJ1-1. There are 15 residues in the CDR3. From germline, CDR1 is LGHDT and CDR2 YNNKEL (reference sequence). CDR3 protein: CASSHTHQGYSEAFF.

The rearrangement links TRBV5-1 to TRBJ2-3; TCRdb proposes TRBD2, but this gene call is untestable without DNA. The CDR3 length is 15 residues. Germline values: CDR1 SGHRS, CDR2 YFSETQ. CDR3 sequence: CASSWSGPDTDTQYF.